The 9 T cell receptor beta chains given below trace back to one sample, sequenced in a study of siplizumab effects on memory and regulatory T cells. The repertoire was sequenced with immunoSEQ multiplex PCR; TCRdb's copy has only in-frame clones and lacks some. The table includes tens of thousands of clones, roughly 97% detected once. Input material: naive CD4+ T cells sorted from blood. The source of these receptors is a human donor in good health.

The V call is TRBV5-4, the J call TRBJ2-2, with 11 bases aligning to TRBD2. V was pared by 4 bases and J by 1 base, with 3 bases of the junction left unmatched. Germline V gene data show CDR1 as SGHNT and CDR2 as YYREEE (reference sequence). This CDR3 is built from 16 residues. The CDR3 is CASSKLAGGNTGELFF. The CDR3 DNA reads TGTGCCAGCAGCAAGCTAGCGGGGGGGAACACCGGGGAGCTGTTTTTT. The full variable domain, completed using reference TRBV5-4 and TRBJ2-2, is ETGVTQSPTHLIKTRGQQVTLRCSSQSGHNTVSWYQQALGQGPQFIFQYYREEENGRGNFPPRFSGLQFPNYSSELNVNALELDDSALYLCASSKLAGGNTGELFFGEGSRLTVL.

This chain links TRBV18 with TRBJ1-2; 8 bases align to TRBD1. V lost 2 bases to trimming and J lost 3 bases; unmatched junction nucleotides: 11. Germline V CDR1 and CDR2: KGHSH, LQKENI. CDR3 length equals 17 residues. The CDR3 nucleotides read TGTGCCAGCTCACCAATCGGACAGGGTATCTTGGACTATGGCTACACCTTC. It codes for CASSPIGQGILDYGYTF.

V is TRBV19 and J is TRBJ1-3; TRBD1 is a possible D gene (5 bases). The CDR3 totals 15 residues. The germline gives CDR1 LNHDA, CDR2 SQIVND (reference sequence). Trimming left V 8 bases short and J 0 bases short, with 14 bases between. The CDR3 DNA sequence: TGTGCCAGTGCTGACAGAGCGGACTCTGGAAACACCATATATTTT. Residues: CASADRADSGNTIYF.

The chain has TRBV10-2 and TRBJ2-3, with 7 bases aligning to TRBD2. Trimming removed 7 bases from V and 2 bases from J; junction bases left unmatched: 6. The germline CDR1 and CDR2 sequences are WSHSY and SAAADI. The CDR3 runs 14 residues. CDR3 region: CASKPAGSTDTQYF. In nucleotides, the CDR3 is TGCGCCAGCAAGCCAGCGGGGTCCACAGATACGCAGTATTTT.

Written as DNA, the CDR3 is TGTGCCAGTATTGACGGGGGCGTCGCGGGTTTGGACGCTTTCTTT. Translating it yields CASIDGGVAGLDAFF. The chain links TRBV19 to TRBJ1-1, with D possibly being TRBD1 (6 bases). V was cut by 7 bases and J by 11 bases, with 26 bases left in between. The CDR3 sequence is 15 residues long. CDR1 LNHDA and CDR2 SQIVND come from the germline V gene (reference sequence). Looking up the rest from reference TRBV19 and TRBJ1-1 gives the full variable domain: DGGITQSPKYLFRKEGQNVTLSCEQNLNHDAMYWYRQDPGQGLRLIYYSQIVNDFQKGDIAEGYSVSREKKESFPLTVTSAQKNPTAFYLCASIDGGVAGLDAFFGQGTRLTVV.

The rearrangement links TRBV21-1 to TRBJ1-1; TRBD1, the table's D call, was not compared with the DNA. TRBV21-1 is designated a pseudogene. The CDR3 runs 23 residues. This CDR3 reads CASSTPVVWDRVSPPYMNTEAFF. The CDR3 nucleotides read TGTGCCAGCAGCACGCCAGTCGTCTGGGACAGGGTCTCCCCCCCATACATGAACACTGAAGCTTTCTTT.

This sequence joins TRBV4-1 and TRBJ2-1, with 14 positions matching TRBD2. The J segment lost 8 bases and the V segment lost 0 bases, leaving 6 bases of the junction unmatched. Germline loops: CDR1 MGHRA, CDR2 YSYEKL. The CDR3 is made up of 17 amino acids. The chain's CDR3 is CASSQDSGLAGVDEQFF. The CDR3 DNA reads as TGCGCCAGCAGCCAAGATTCGGGACTAGCGGGGGTCGATGAGCAGTTCTTC.

J is TRBJ2-1 and V is TRBV7-6; D is perhaps TRBD1 (6 bases). CDR3 length equals 15 residues. Germline V gives CDR1 SGHVS, CDR2 FNYEAQ. Trimming cost V 4 bases and J 6 bases, with 16 bases left between them. The CDR3 region has the DNA TGTGCCAGCAGCTCCCCCCCGACAGGACGCAATGAGCAGTTCTTC. Residues: CASSSPPTGRNEQFF.

This clone came up once. The rearrangement links TRBV25-1 to TRBJ1-2; TRBD1 might be the D (5 bases). Germline values: CDR1 MGHDK, CDR2 SYGVNS. V was clipped by 2 bases and J by 8 bases, with 18 bases between them. The CDR3 runs 15 residues. The DNA of the CDR3 is TGTGCCAGCAGTGAACGACTGACAGAAGAGCGCGGCTACACCTTC. Translation gives CASSERLTEERGYTF.